This is a list of T cell receptor beta chains from one sample in a study of T cell changes during pregnancy in multiple sclerosis. Clones were sequenced by immunoSEQ multiplex PCR, and TCRdb holds only the in-frame ones, with some missing. The table includes about 87,000 clones, 93% detected once. Sequences were derived from peripheral blood, sampled in the third trimester of pregnancy. These receptors were obtained from a female donor in good health, enrolled as a control in a pregnancy study. CDR3s include the opening cysteine and the closing phenylalanine or tryptophan. The D gene is left open where the match is weak. Only part of the rows carry a size: once, few, many, or a class if the clone is expanded.

>TRBJ1-1|NA|TRBV27|NA
TGTGCCAGCAGTTTTCACGGGAACACTGAAGCTTTCTTT
CASSFHGNTEAFF
>TRBJ1-2|once|TRBV2|TRBD1
TGTGCCAGCAGTTCGGAGGGGGCAAGCTATGGCTACACCTTC
CASSSEGASYGYTF
>TRBJ2-3|NA|TRBV4-2|TRBD2
TGTGCCAGCAGCCAAGTCCCCGCGGGAGGGAACCAGGGGTATACGCAGTATTTT
CASSQVPAGGNQGYTQYF
>TRBJ2-7|once|TRBV2|TRBD1
TGTGCCAGCAGAGGACAGGGGGCCTACGAGCAGTACTTC
CASRGQGAYEQYF
>TRBJ2-3|NA|TRBV10-3|TRBD1
TGTGCCATCAGTGACCCGAAGGGACAGATAGGCACAGATACGCAGTATTTT
CAISDPKGQIGTDTQYF
>TRBJ2-4|NA|TRBV6-5|TRBD2
TGTGCCAGCAGTTACTCTCGGGAGGGAGCCAAAAACATTCAGTACTTC
CASSYSREGAKNIQYF
>TRBJ1-1|NA|TRBV7-9|TRBD1
TGTGCCAGCAGCTTATTCACAGGGGGCACTGAAGCTTTCTTT
CASSLFTGGTEAFF
>TRBJ1-5|NA|TRBV6-1|TRBD1
TGTGCCAGCAGTGATGGACAGGGGGTTTCGCCCCAGCATTTT
CASSDGQGVSPQHF
>TRBJ2-7|NA|TRBV5-1|TRBD1
TGCGCCAGCAGCTGGACAGGCTCTTCCTACGAGCAGTACTTC
CASSWTGSSYEQYF
>TRBJ2-1|NA|TRBV7-9|TRBD2
TGTGCCAGCAGCTTAGCGATCGGCGGGAGGGAAGGGAATGAGCAGTTCTTC
CASSLAIGGREGNEQFF
>TRBJ1-1|NA|TRBV6-1|TRBD1
TGTGCCAGCAGAGTGTCGGGACAGGGCACTGAAGCTTTCTTT
CASRVSGQGTEAFF
>TRBJ1-1|NA|TRBV29-1|NA
TGCAGTTGGCGCAGAGGACTTATGAACACTGAAGCTTTCTTT
CSWRRGLMNTEAFF
>TRBJ2-3|once|TRBV4-2|TRBD2
TGTGCCAGCAGCCAAGAGCGGGAGGGTCGGGGCACAGATACGCAGTATTTT
CASSQEREGRGTDTQYF
>TRBJ2-1|once|TRBV7-2|TRBD2
TGTGCCAGCAGCTTAGTGTCAAGCGGGGTTGAGCAGTTCTTC
CASSLVSSGVEQFF
>TRBJ2-7|NA|TRBV21-1|NA
TGTGCCAGCAGCAAAGCTAGCGGTGTTTCCTACGAGCAGTACTTC
CASSKASGVSYEQYF
>TRBJ2-2|NA|TRBV7-6|TRBD1
TGTGCCAGCAGCTTAGTAGATGGGACAGGGGGACCCGGGGAGCTGTTTTTT
CASSLVDGTGGPGELFF
>TRBJ2-1|NA|TRBV4-1|NA
TGCGCCAGCAGCCAAGATCGTGGGGGCCACAATGAGCAGTTCTTC
CASSQDRGGHNEQFF
>TRBJ2-7|NA|TRBV7-2|TRBD2
TGTGCCAGCAGCTCTAGCGGGACAACCTACGAGCAGTACTTC
CASSSSGTTYEQYF
>TRBJ2-7|NA|TRBV21-1|NA
TGTGCCAGCAGCAGTCTAGCGGGATCCCTCTCCTACGAGCAGTACTTC
CASSSLAGSLSYEQYF
>TRBJ2-5|NA|TRBV28|NA
TGTGCCAGCAGTTTGGAGGGTTCAGGAGAGACCCAGTACTTC
CASSLEGSGETQYF
>TRBJ2-7|NA|TRBV6-1|TRBD1
TGTGCCAGCAGCCCACGGGACAGGGCCCACGAGCAGTACTTC
CASSPRDRAHEQYF
>TRBJ2-2|NA|TRBV29-1|NA
TGCAGCGTTCAAACATTACGGGGGACCGGGGAGCTGTTTTTT
CSVQTLRGTGELFF
>TRBJ2-5|once|TRBV11-2|NA
TGTGCCAGCAGCTTAATCAGGGGGGCGCGTGAGACCCAGTACTTC
CASSLIRGARETQYF
>TRBJ2-3|NA|TRBV5-1|TRBD2
TGCGCCAGCAGCTTGGAACCTAGCGGGAGGTGGGATACGCAGTATTTT
CASSLEPSGRWDTQYF
>TRBJ2-1|NA|TRBV29-1|NA
TGCAGCACTGGGGGGAACTCGGGAAGCTCCTACAATGAGCAGTTCTTC
CSTGGNSGSSYNEQFF
>TRBJ2-5|NA|TRBV5-1|NA
TGCGCCAGCAGCTTATGGACCAGCAGGGCGGAGACCCAGTACTTC
CASSLWTSRAETQYF
>TRBJ1-2|NA|TRBV28|TRBD1
TGTGCCAGCAGTTTGGGACAGGCTTATTATGGCTACACCTTC
CASSLGQAYYGYTF
>TRBJ2-7|NA|TRBV5-6|NA
TGTGCCAGCAGCCGCCGCGGGATCCGGGAGCAGTACTTC
CASSRRGIREQYF
>TRBJ1-1|few|TRBV4-1|TRBD1
TGCGCCAGCAGCCAGGAATGGACAGGTGAAGCTTTCTTT
CASSQEWTGEAFF
>TRBJ2-3|NA|TRBV5-4|TRBD1
TGTGCCAGCAGCGTGGGGGGACAGGGGTCGGCAGATACGCAGTATTTT
CASSVGGQGSADTQYF
>TRBJ1-2|NA|TRBV28|NA
TGTGCCAGCAGCTCAAGTTACAGAGTCGGCTACACCTTC
CASSSSYRVGYTF
>TRBJ2-2|NA|TRBV5-1|TRBD1
TGCGCCAGCAGCACCGGACAGGGAGGGAACACCGGGGAGCTGTTTTTT
CASSTGQGGNTGELFF
>TRBJ2-7|NA|TRBV19|NA
TGTGCCAGTAGTATGGGTTTCGGAGGGACCTACGAGCAGTACTTC
CASSMGFGGTYEQYF
>TRBJ2-1|NA|TRBV7-2|TRBD2
TGTGCCAGCAGCTTGCTAGCGGGAGTTCCCTCCTACAATGAGCAGTTCTTC
CASSLLAGVPSYNEQFF
>TRBJ2-7|NA|TRBV7-7|TRBD1
TGTGCTAGCAGCTTAGACAGGGGCTACGAGCAGTACTTC
CASSLDRGYEQYF
>TRBJ2-7|NA|TRBV5-1|NA
TGCGCCAGCAGCTTAGGACAGTCCTCCTACGAGCAGTACTTC
CASSLGQSSYEQYF
>TRBJ2-7|NA|TRBV10-3|TRBD2
TGTGCCATCAGTGAGTCTAACCTAGCGGCCTACGAGCAGTACTTC
CAISESNLAAYEQYF
>TRBJ2-7|NA|TRBV5-4|NA
TGTGCCAGCAGCCAATCGGGTGAATCCTACGAGCAGTACTTC
CASSQSGESYEQYF
>TRBJ2-1|NA|TRBV5-6|NA
TGTGCCAGCAGCTTTCAGGGGCTTACCTACAATGAGCAGTTCTTC
CASSFQGLTYNEQFF
>TRBJ2-1|NA|TRBV14|TRBD2
TGTGCCAGCAGCCCGACTAGCGGAAGCTCCTACAATGAGCAGTTCTTC
CASSPTSGSSYNEQFF
>TRBJ2-7|once|TRBV27|NA
TGTGCCAGCAGACAGGATACAGGCCTAAACTCCTACGAGCAGTACTTC
CASRQDTGLNSYEQYF
>TRBJ1-3|NA|TRBV25-1|NA
TGTGCCAGTCTAGGACAGAGCCAATCGAACACCATATATTTT
CASLGQSQSNTIYF
>TRBJ2-1|NA|TRBV6-6|TRBD1
TGTGCCAGCAACGGACAGGGTTACAATGAGCAGTTCTTC
CASNGQGYNEQFF
>TRBJ2-5|NA|TRBV2|NA
TGTGCCAGCTACCGACAGCCACAAGAGACCCAGTACTTC
CASYRQPQETQYF
>TRBJ2-1|NA|TRBV19|TRBD2
TGTGCCAGTAGTGCCCTACCGGGACTAGATGTCTACAATGAGCAGTTCTTC
CASSALPGLDVYNEQFF
>TRBJ2-3|NA|TRBV6-5|NA
TGTGCCAGCACCACCGGGGGAGATACGCAGTATTTT
CASTTGGDTQYF
>TRBJ1-2|NA|TRBV20-1|NA
TGCAGGGGAGACACCGATGGCTACACCTTC
CRGDTDGYTF